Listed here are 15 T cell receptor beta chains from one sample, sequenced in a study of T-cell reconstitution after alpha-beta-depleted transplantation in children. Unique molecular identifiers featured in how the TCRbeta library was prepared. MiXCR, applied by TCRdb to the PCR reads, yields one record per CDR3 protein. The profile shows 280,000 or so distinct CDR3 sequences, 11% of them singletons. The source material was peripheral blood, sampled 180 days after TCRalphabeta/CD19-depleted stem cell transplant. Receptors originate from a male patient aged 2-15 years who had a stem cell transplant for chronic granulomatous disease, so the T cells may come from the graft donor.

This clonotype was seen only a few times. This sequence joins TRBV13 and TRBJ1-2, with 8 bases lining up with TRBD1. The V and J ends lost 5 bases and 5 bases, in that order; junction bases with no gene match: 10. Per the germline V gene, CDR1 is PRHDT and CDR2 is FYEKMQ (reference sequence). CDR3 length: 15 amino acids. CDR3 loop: CASSKDQGAGYGYTF. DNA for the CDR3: TGTGCCAGCAGCAAAGACCAGGGGGCGGGGTATGGCTACACCTTC. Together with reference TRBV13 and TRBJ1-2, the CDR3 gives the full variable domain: AAGVIQSPRHLIKEKRETATLKCYPIPRHDTVYWYQQGPGQDPQFLISFYEKMQSDKGSIPDRFSAQQFSDYHSELNMSSLELGDSALYFCASSKDQGAGYGYTFGSGTRLTVV.

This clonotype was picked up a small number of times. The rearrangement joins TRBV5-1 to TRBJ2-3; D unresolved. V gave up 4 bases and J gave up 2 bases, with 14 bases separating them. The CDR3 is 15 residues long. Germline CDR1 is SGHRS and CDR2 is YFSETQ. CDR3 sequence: CASSPIDPHTDTQYF. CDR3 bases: TGCGCCAGCAGCCCCATTGACCCCCACACAGATACGCAGTATTTT.

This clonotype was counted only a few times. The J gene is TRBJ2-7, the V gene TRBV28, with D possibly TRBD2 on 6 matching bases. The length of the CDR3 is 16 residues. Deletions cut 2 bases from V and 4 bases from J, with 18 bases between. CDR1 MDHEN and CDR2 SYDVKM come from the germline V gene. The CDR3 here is CASSLIRDGGDYEQYF. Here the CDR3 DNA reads TGTGCCAGCAGTTTAATAAGAGATGGAGGGGATTACGAGCAGTACTTC.

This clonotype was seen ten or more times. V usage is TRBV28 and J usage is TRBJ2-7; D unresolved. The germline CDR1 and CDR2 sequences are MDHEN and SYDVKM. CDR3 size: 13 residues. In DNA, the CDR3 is TGTGTGACCGGGTATCTTGGTAGGCACGAGCAGTACTTC. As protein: CVTGYLGRHEQYF.

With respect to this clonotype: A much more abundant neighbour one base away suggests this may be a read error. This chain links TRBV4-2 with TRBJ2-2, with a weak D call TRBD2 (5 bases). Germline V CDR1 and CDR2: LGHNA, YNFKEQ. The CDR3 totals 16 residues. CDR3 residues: CVSSQLTGKVPGELFF. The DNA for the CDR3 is TGTGTCAGCAGCCAATTGACGGGAAAGGTCCCCGGGGAGCTGTTTTTT.

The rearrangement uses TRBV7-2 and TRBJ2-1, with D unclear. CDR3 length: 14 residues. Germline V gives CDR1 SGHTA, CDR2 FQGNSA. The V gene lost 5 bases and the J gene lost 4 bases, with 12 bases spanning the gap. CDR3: CASSNLGRYNEQFF. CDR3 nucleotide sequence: TGTGCCAGCAGCAACCTAGGCCGTTACAATGAGCAGTTCTTC.

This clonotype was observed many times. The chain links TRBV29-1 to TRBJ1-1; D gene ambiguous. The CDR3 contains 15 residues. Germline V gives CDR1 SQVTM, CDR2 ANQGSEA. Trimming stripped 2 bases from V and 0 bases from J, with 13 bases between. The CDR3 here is CSVERTWGMNTEAFF. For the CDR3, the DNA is TGCAGCGTTGAAAGGACGTGGGGTATGAACACTGAAGCTTTCTTT.

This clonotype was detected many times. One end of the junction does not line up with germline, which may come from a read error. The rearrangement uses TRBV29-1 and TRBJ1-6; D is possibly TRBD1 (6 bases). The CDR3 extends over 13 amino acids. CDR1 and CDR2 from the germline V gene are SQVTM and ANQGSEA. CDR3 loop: CSATQGYNSPLHF. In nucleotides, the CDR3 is TGCAGCGCTACCCAGGGGTATAACTCACCCCTCCACTTT.

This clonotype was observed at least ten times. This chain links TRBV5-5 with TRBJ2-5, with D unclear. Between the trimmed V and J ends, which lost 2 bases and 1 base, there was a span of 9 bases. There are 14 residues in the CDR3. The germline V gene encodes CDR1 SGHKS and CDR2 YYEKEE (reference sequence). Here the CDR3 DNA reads TGTGCCAGCAGCTTAAGGGCCACCCAAGAGACCCAGTACTTC. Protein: CASSLRATQETQYF.

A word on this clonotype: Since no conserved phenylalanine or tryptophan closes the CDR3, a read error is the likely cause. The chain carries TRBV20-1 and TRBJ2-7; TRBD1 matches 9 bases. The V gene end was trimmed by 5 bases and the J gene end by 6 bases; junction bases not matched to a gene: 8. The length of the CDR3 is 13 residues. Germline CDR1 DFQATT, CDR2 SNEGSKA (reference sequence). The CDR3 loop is CSAVTGGTCEQYS. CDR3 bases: TGCAGTGCTGTGACAGGGGGGACCTGCGAGCAGTACTCC.

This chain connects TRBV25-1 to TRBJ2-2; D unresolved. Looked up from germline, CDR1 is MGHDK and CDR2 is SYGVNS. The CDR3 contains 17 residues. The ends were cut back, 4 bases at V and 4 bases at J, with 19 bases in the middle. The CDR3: CASSVGQLPHFTGELFF. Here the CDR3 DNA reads TGTGCCAGCAGTGTAGGGCAGCTTCCTCATTTCACCGGGGAGCTGTTTTTT.

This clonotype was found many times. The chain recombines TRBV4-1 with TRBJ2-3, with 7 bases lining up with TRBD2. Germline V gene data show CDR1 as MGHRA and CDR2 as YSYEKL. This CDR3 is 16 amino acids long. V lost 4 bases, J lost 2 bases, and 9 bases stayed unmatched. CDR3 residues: CASSLPPGRTTDTQYF. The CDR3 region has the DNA TGCGCCAGCAGCCTACCCCCCGGGAGGACCACAGATACGCAGTATTTT.

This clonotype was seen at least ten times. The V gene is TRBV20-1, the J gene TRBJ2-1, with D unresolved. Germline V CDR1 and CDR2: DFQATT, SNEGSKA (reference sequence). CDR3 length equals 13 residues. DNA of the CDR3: TGCAGCCTGTCCGTGTGGTCCTACAATGAGCAGTTCTTC. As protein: CSLSVWSYNEQFF.

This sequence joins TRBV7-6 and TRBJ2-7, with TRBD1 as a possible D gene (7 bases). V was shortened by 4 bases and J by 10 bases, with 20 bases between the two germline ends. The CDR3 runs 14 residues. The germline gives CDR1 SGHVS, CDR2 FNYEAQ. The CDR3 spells CASSYAPDREVQYF. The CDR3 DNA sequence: TGTGCCAGCAGCTACGCACCCGACAGGGAGGTTCAGTACTTC.

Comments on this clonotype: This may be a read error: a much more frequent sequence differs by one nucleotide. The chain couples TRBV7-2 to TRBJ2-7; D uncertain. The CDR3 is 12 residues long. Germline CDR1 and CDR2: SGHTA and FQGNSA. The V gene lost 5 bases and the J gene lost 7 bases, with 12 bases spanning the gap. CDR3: CASSHPMGEQYF. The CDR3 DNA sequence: TGTGCCAGCAGCCACCCCATGGGGGAGCAGTACTTC.